This is a list of T cell receptor beta chains from one sample in a study of CD8 T cells in ankylosing spondylitis. TCRdb used MiXCR to reprocess the 5' RACE reads, holding one entry per CDR3 protein. The sample has around 490,000 distinct CDR3 sequences, about 5% seen once. The sample consisted of blood, either unsorted or a sorted T cell fraction (not recorded which). Every receptor here comes from a male donor with ankylosing spondylitis. The CDR3 runs from the conserved cysteine through the conserved F or W. Fields, in order: clone size, D gene, V gene, J gene, CDR3 DNA, CDR3 protein. The D gene is left open where the match is weak. Where a row states a size, it is once, few, many or the class of an expanded clone; other rows omit it.

clone size: many
D gene: -
V gene: TRBV4-3
J gene: TRBJ1-2
CDR3 DNA: TGCGCCAGCAGCCACCATAACAGGGAGTTGAACTATGGCTACACCTTC
CDR3 protein: CASSHHNRELNYGYTF

clone size: few
D gene: -
V gene: TRBV20-1
J gene: TRBJ2-7
CDR3 DNA: TGCAGTGCCGCAGGAGAACCCTACGAGCAGTACTTC
CDR3 protein: CSAAGEPYEQYF

clone size: many
D gene: TRBD1
V gene: TRBV6-2/TRBV6-3
J gene: TRBJ2-7
CDR3 DNA: TGTGCCAGCGGGTACTACAGGGGAACCTACGAGCAGTACTTC
CDR3 protein: CASGYYRGTYEQYF

clone size: many
D gene: TRBD1
V gene: TRBV6-2/TRBV6-3
J gene: TRBJ2-7
CDR3 DNA: TGTGCCAGCAGTTACCGGGACAGCTCCTACTACGAGCAGTACTTC
CDR3 protein: CASSYRDSSYYEQYF

clone size: many
D gene: TRBD1
V gene: TRBV6-1
J gene: TRBJ2-7
CDR3 DNA: TGTGCAACCAGCAGGCAGGGGACAGGGGAGCCCTACGAGCAGTACTTC
CDR3 protein: CATSRQGTGEPYEQYF

clone size: many
D gene: -
V gene: TRBV24-1
J gene: TRBJ1-2
CDR3 DNA: TGTGCCACCAGTGACCCGACCCTAGCGCCCTATGGCTACACCTTC
CDR3 protein: CATSDPTLAPYGYTF

clone size: many
D gene: -
V gene: TRBV29-1
J gene: TRBJ2-7
CDR3 DNA: TGCAGCGTTGAGTTCTCGGAGGGGGGGCTCTACGAGCAGTACTTC
CDR3 protein: CSVEFSEGGLYEQYF

clone size: many
D gene: -
V gene: TRBV6-1
J gene: TRBJ1-5
CDR3 DNA: TGTGCCAGCAGTGAAACGGGTTGGGATCAGCCCCAGCATTTT
CDR3 protein: CASSETGWDQPQHF

clone size: -
D gene: TRBD2
V gene: TRBV20-1
J gene: TRBJ2-5
CDR3 DNA: TGCAGTGCTATGGGGACTATCCAAGAGACCCAGTACTTC
CDR3 protein: CSAMGTIQETQYF

clone size: many
D gene: -
V gene: TRBV7-2
J gene: TRBJ2-3
CDR3 DNA: TGTGCCAGTACACATTGGGGGGTCACAGATACGCAGTATTTT
CDR3 protein: CASTHWGVTDTQYF

clone size: many
D gene: -
V gene: TRBV18
J gene: TRBJ1-2
CDR3 DNA: TGTGCCAGCTCACCGGACGGGGACTATGGCTACACCTTC
CDR3 protein: CASSPDGDYGYTF

clone size: few
D gene: -
V gene: TRBV20-1
J gene: TRBJ2-2
CDR3 DNA: TGCAGTGCGCAAAGGGCGACCGGGGAGCTGTTTTTT
CDR3 protein: CSAQRATGELFF

clone size: many
D gene: TRBD1
V gene: TRBV6-2/TRBV6-3
J gene: TRBJ1-5
CDR3 DNA: TGTGCCAGCAGTGACTACAGGGGGGAAGGCAATCAGCCCCAGCATTTT
CDR3 protein: CASSDYRGEGNQPQHF

clone size: many
D gene: -
V gene: TRBV27
J gene: TRBJ2-5
CDR3 DNA: TGTGCCAGCAAAGAGACCCAGTACTTC
CDR3 protein: CASKETQYF

clone size: many
D gene: TRBD1
V gene: TRBV6-1
J gene: TRBJ1-5
CDR3 DNA: TGTGCCAGCAGTGACACAGGGGTCGGGGAGCCCCAGCATTTT
CDR3 protein: CASSDTGVGEPQHF

clone size: many
D gene: TRBD1
V gene: TRBV5-1
J gene: TRBJ1-4
CDR3 DNA: TGCGCCAGCAGCCGCCTCGAACAGGGGGCTAATGAAAAACTGTTTTTT
CDR3 protein: CASSRLEQGANEKLFF

clone size: many
D gene: -
V gene: TRBV25-1
J gene: TRBJ2-1
CDR3 DNA: TGTGCCAGCAGTGAAGGGGGGTTTGCAGCGTACAATGAGCAGTTCTTC
CDR3 protein: CASSEGGFAAYNEQFF

clone size: many
D gene: -
V gene: TRBV5-6
J gene: TRBJ2-1
CDR3 DNA: TGTGCCAGCAGCTGGACTATCAATGAGCAGTTCTTC
CDR3 protein: CASSWTINEQFF

clone size: many
D gene: -
V gene: TRBV6-2/TRBV6-3
J gene: TRBJ2-7
CDR3 DNA: TGTGCCAGCAGTTATCTTGAGACGCAGGGCCACTCCTACGAGCAGTACTTC
CDR3 protein: CASSYLETQGHSYEQYF

clone size: many
D gene: -
V gene: TRBV20-1
J gene: TRBJ1-1
CDR3 DNA: TGCAGTGCTAAATTAAGCGGGAACAGGGCGGAAGCTTTCTTT
CDR3 protein: CSAKLSGNRAEAFF

clone size: -
D gene: -
V gene: TRBV5-1
J gene: TRBJ2-3
CDR3 DNA: TGCGCCAGCAGCTCCCGGGGACGCACAGATACGCAGTATTTT
CDR3 protein: CASSSRGRTDTQYF

clone size: few
D gene: -
V gene: TRBV4-1
J gene: TRBJ2-5
CDR3 DNA: TGCGCCAGCAGCCAAGCGGGCGCGGGGCCTCAAGAGACCCAGTACTTC
CDR3 protein: CASSQAGAGPQETQYF

clone size: -
D gene: TRBD2
V gene: TRBV5-1
J gene: TRBJ2-1
CDR3 DNA: TGCGCCAGCAGCTTGGCTCTTAGCGGGAGGGCCTACAATGAGCAGTTCTTC
CDR3 protein: CASSLALSGRAYNEQFF

clone size: few
D gene: TRBD2
V gene: TRBV7-2
J gene: TRBJ2-7
CDR3 DNA: TGTGCCAGCAGCTTATCGGGGGGGCTCGAGCAGTACTTC
CDR3 protein: CASSLSGGLEQYF

clone size: many
D gene: TRBD2
V gene: TRBV7-2
J gene: TRBJ2-2
CDR3 DNA: TGTGCCAGCAGCTTTTTAGCGGGAGCCACCGGGGAGCTGTTTTTT
CDR3 protein: CASSFLAGATGELFF

clone size: many
D gene: -
V gene: TRBV12-3/TRBV12-4
J gene: TRBJ2-2
CDR3 DNA: TGTGCCAGCAGTTTAAGACTCCAGGGGACCGGGGAGCTGTTTTTT
CDR3 protein: CASSLRLQGTGELFF

clone size: -
D gene: TRBD1
V gene: TRBV10-3
J gene: TRBJ2-3
CDR3 DNA: TGTGCCACCCAAGGCGGATGGGCAGGGGGCGCAGATACGCAGTATTTT
CDR3 protein: CATQGGWAGGADTQYF

clone size: many
D gene: -
V gene: TRBV10-3
J gene: TRBJ2-7
CDR3 DNA: TGTGCCATCAGCCGGGGCTACGAGCAGTACTTC
CDR3 protein: CAISRGYEQYF

clone size: -
D gene: -
V gene: TRBV29-1
J gene: TRBJ2-3
CDR3 DNA: TGCAGCGTTGAAGGCTGGACTAGCACAGATACGCAGTATTTT
CDR3 protein: CSVEGWTSTDTQYF

clone size: few
D gene: -
V gene: TRBV4-3
J gene: TRBJ2-1
CDR3 DNA: TGCGCCAGCAGCCAAGAATTGCCACAGGGATTGGCCAATGAGCAGTTCTTC
CDR3 protein: CASSQELPQGLANEQFF

clone size: many
D gene: -
V gene: TRBV5-1
J gene: TRBJ1-3
CDR3 DNA: TGCGCCAGCAGCTTGGAAGGAGCCCACTCTGGAAACACCATATATTTT
CDR3 protein: CASSLEGAHSGNTIYF

clone size: -
D gene: TRBD1
V gene: TRBV19
J gene: TRBJ2-3
CDR3 DNA: TGTGCCAGTAGTGGTGACAGGGGGCGAAATACGCAGTATTTT
CDR3 protein: CASSGDRGRNTQYF

clone size: many
D gene: TRBD1
V gene: TRBV6-2/TRBV6-3
J gene: TRBJ2-1
CDR3 DNA: TGTGCCAGCAGTTACTCTCAGGACAGGGCGGAAGGGGATGAGCAGTTCTTC
CDR3 protein: CASSYSQDRAEGDEQFF

clone size: many
D gene: TRBD2
V gene: TRBV5-6
J gene: TRBJ2-1
CDR3 DNA: TGTGCCAGCAGCTCCGCTAGCGGGAAAAGGGACAATGAGCAGTTCTTC
CDR3 protein: CASSSASGKRDNEQFF

clone size: many
D gene: -
V gene: TRBV7-2
J gene: TRBJ2-7
CDR3 DNA: TGTGCCAGCAGCGCCTTTAGCGAGCAGTACTTC
CDR3 protein: CASSAFSEQYF

clone size: -
D gene: TRBD2
V gene: TRBV13
J gene: TRBJ2-1
CDR3 DNA: TGTGCCAGCAGCTTAAGTCGGGGGGGCTCCTACAATGAGCAGTTCTTC
CDR3 protein: CASSLSRGGSYNEQFF

clone size: -
D gene: -
V gene: TRBV5-6
J gene: TRBJ2-7
CDR3 DNA: TGTGCCATCGGCCCCGGGCTCACCTACGAGCAGTACTTC
CDR3 protein: CAIGPGLTYEQYF

clone size: few
D gene: -
V gene: TRBV4-2
J gene: TRBJ2-7
CDR3 DNA: TGTGCCAGCAGCCAAACGACCAGTACCTACGAGCAGTACTTC
CDR3 protein: CASSQTTSTYEQYF

clone size: few
D gene: -
V gene: TRBV5-1
J gene: TRBJ2-6
CDR3 DNA: TGCGCCAGCAGCAAAGGGACAGGGGCCAACGTCCTGACTTTC
CDR3 protein: CASSKGTGANVLTF

clone size: many
D gene: -
V gene: TRBV5-1
J gene: TRBJ1-4
CDR3 DNA: TGCGCCAGCAGTCCTGATTTGAATGAAAAACTGTTTTTT
CDR3 protein: CASSPDLNEKLFF

clone size: many
D gene: -
V gene: TRBV7-2
J gene: TRBJ1-2
CDR3 DNA: TGTGCCAGCAGCATACTACAGGGAAATGGCTACACCTTC
CDR3 protein: CASSILQGNGYTF

clone size: few
D gene: -
V gene: TRBV4-3
J gene: TRBJ1-4
CDR3 DNA: TGCGCCAGCAGCCAAGATCCCCAGGAATCTAATGAAAAACTGTTTTTT
CDR3 protein: CASSQDPQESNEKLFF

clone size: many
D gene: TRBD1
V gene: TRBV12-3/TRBV12-4
J gene: TRBJ1-1
CDR3 DNA: TGTGCCAGCAACGTGGACAGGGACACTGAAGCTTTCTTT
CDR3 protein: CASNVDRDTEAFF

clone size: many
D gene: -
V gene: TRBV20-1
J gene: TRBJ2-3
CDR3 DNA: TGCAGTGCTTCCCCTCCTAGTGGGGGCACAGATACGCAGTATTTT
CDR3 protein: CSASPPSGGTDTQYF

clone size: many
D gene: TRBD1
V gene: TRBV29-1
J gene: TRBJ2-7
CDR3 DNA: TGCAGCGTTGAAGGGACAGGGCTCTACGAGCAGTACTTC
CDR3 protein: CSVEGTGLYEQYF